This TCR beta chain was found in a study of cytomegalovirus exposure and HLA in healthy donors. General study results and limits: The sole available immune exposure information was CMV serostatus. The study put under 200 TCR beta chains on its list as cytomegalovirus-associated. Researchers reported that a few CMV-associated chains were confirmed in vitro as CMV antigen-specific.

Remarks on this clone: Antigen unknown.

Use of 60 Vbeta and 13 Jbeta primers characterized the PCR. TCRdb's table, derived via immunoSEQ multiplex PCR, lists solely in-frame clones and lacks some. The sample shows around 200,000 clones, roughly 72% of them seen only once. Germline V gene data show CDR1 as SGHRS and CDR2 as YFSETQ. The CDR3 is 13 amino acids. The ends were cut back, 0 bases at V and 3 bases at J, with 7 bases in the middle. Healthy bone marrow donors made up the donors. Input material: PBMCs. The clonotype was recovered from a woman in her 30s in good health and CMV-seropositive. The chain joins TRBV5-1 to TRBJ2-7; D not resolved. The CDR3, as DNA: TGCGCCAGCAGCTTGGGCTCGGGCTACGAGCAGTACTTC. Encoded protein: CASSLGSGYEQYF.